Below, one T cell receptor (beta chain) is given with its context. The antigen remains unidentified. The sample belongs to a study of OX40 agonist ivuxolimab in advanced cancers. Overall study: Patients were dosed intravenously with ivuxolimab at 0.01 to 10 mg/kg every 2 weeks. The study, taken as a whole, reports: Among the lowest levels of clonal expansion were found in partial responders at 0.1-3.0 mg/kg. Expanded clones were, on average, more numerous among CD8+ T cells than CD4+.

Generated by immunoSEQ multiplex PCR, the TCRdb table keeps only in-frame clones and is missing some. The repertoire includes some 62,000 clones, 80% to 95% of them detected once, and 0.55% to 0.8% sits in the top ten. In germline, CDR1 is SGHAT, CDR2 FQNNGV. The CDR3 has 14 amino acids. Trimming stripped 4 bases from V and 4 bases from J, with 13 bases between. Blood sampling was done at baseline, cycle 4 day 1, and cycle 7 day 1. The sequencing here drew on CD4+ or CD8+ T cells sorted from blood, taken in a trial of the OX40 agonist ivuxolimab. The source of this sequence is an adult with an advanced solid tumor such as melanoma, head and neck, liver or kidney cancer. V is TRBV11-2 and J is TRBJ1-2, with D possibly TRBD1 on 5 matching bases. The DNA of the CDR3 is TGTGCCAGCAGCTCCCACGGGGGACCCTATGGCTACACCTTC. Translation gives CASSSHGGPYGYTF. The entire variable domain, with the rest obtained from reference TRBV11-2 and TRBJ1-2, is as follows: EAGVAQSPRYKIIEKRQSVAFWCNPISGHATLYWYQQILGQGPKLLIQFQNNGVVDDSQLPKDRFSAERLKGVDSTLKIQPAKLEDSAVYLCASSSHGGPYGYTFGSGTRLTVV.